The present TCR beta chain was sequenced within a study of blood T cell repertoires in COVID-19. Profiled with immunoSEQ multiplex PCR; TCRdb holds only in-frame clones, not every one. This table holds 70,000 to 85,000 clones, about 80% found once. CDR3 length: 16 amino acids. Germline trimming cut 2 bases from V and 0 bases from J; bases unmatched to any gene: 2. The germline gives CDR1 SGHNT, CDR2 YYREEE (reference sequence). The sequenced sample consisted of peripheral blood. The chain combines TRBV5-4 with TRBJ2-1, with 10 bases that match TRBD2. The sequence came from a man older than 75 with acute or convalescent COVID-19. For the CDR3, the DNA is TGTGCCAGCAGCTTCAGCGGGGGGGCCTCCTACAATGAGCAGTTCTTC. Its translation is CASSFSGGASYNEQFF.